Each of the 18 T cell receptor beta chains below was sequenced from the same sample in a study of OX40 agonist ivuxolimab in advanced cancers. TCRdb's copy holds only in-frame clones and misses some; the assay was immunoSEQ multiplex PCR. The table lists around 70,000 clones, around 81% of them singletons. Sequenced material: CD4+ or CD8+ T cells sorted from blood, taken in a trial of the OX40 agonist ivuxolimab. The receptor set was obtained from an adult with an advanced solid tumor such as melanoma, head and neck, liver or kidney cancer.

The J gene is TRBJ1-2, the V gene TRBV5-4; TRBD1 matches 7 bases. In germline, CDR1 is SGHNT, CDR2 YYREEE (reference sequence). CDR3 length: 14 amino acids. V dropped 2 bases and J dropped 0; count of bases not matched to a gene: 1. CDR3 region: CASSFGQANYGYTF. The CDR3 nucleotides are TGTGCCAGCAGCTTTGGACAGGCTAACTATGGCTACACCTTC.

The rearrangement links TRBV2 to TRBJ1-1, with D possibly matching TRBD1 (5 bases). Trimming removed 5 bases from V and 0 bases from J, with 7 bases in between. This CDR3 region has 13 residues. Germline V lookup: CDR1 SNHLY, CDR2 FYNNEI. CDR3 DNA sequence: TGTGCCAGCAGTAAACAGGTGAACACTGAAGCTTTCTTT. Residues: CASSKQVNTEAFF.

The chain joins TRBV7-2 to TRBJ1-3, with 10 bases lining up with TRBD1. The CDR3 totals 14 residues. With 3 bases clipped from V and 8 bases from J, the junction kept 4 bases outside the gene matches. Germline V gene data show CDR1 as SGHTA and CDR2 as FQGNSA. The CDR3 DNA follows: TGTGCCAGCAGCTTGGGGACAGGGGCGCACACCATATATTTT. Translation: CASSLGTGAHTIYF.

The CDR3 loop is CASSFDPNQPQHF. In nucleotides, the CDR3 is TGTGCCAGCAGCTTCGATCCAAATCAGCCCCAGCATTTT. The chain combines TRBV5-8 with TRBJ1-5; no clear D gene. From germline, CDR1 is SGHTS and CDR2 YDEGEE. V dropped 2 bases and J dropped 4 bases, with 7 bases sitting between them. This CDR3 spans 13 amino acids.

V gene TRBV7-3 combines with J gene TRBJ2-1; perhaps TRBD1 as D (6 bases). This CDR3 region has 14 residues. Looked up from germline, CDR1 is SGHTA and CDR2 is FQGTGA. Trimming pared 5 bases from V and 1 base from J, leaving 9 bases between. CDR3 amino acids: CASSQDRSYNEQFF. CDR3 DNA sequence: TGTGCCAGCAGCCAGGACAGATCCTACAATGAGCAGTTCTTC.

This clone occurred a few times. Within the sample, other DNA sequences also encode this same CDR3. The chain is built from TRBV2 and TRBJ1-2; D unclear. CDR3 length equals 15 residues. Germline V gene data show CDR1 as SNHLY and CDR2 as FYNNEI. V was cut by 4 bases and J by 4 bases, with 16 bases left in between. The DNA for the CDR3 is TGTGCCAGCAGTGCCCCGTCGGGGAAAAGCTATGGCTACACCTTC. Translated, it gives CASSAPSGKSYGYTF.

The V and J genes are TRBV7-9 and TRBJ1-1; D not certain. The CDR3 consists of 11 residues. Looked up from germline, CDR1 is SEHNR and CDR2 is FQNEAQ (reference sequence). V dropped 3 bases and J dropped 3 bases, with 2 bases sitting between them. The CDR3 DNA sequence: TGTGCCAGCAGCTTCGACACTGAAGCTTTCTTT. Protein: CASSFDTEAFF.

This clone occurred a few times. The chain links TRBV20-1 to TRBJ1-1; D might be TRBD1 (6 bases). CDR3 length equals 11 residues. V lost 6 bases and J lost 7, with 12 bases in between. Germline V CDR1 and CDR2: DFQATT, SNEGSKA (reference sequence). As DNA, the CDR3 is TGCAGTGCAACACAGGGTATTGAAGCTTTCTTT. Translating it yields CSATQGIEAFF.

V usage is TRBV5-1 and J usage is TRBJ1-2; 7 bases are shared with TRBD1. In germline, CDR1 is SGHRS, CDR2 YFSETQ. There are 18 residues in the CDR3. Trimming took 4 bases from V and 0 from J; bases not matched to a gene: 15. CDR3: CASSPNLGQQTPNYGYTF. The CDR3 coding sequence is TGCGCCAGCAGCCCAAATTTGGGACAGCAGACCCCTAACTATGGCTACACCTTC.

The DNA of the CDR3 is TGTGCCAGCTCACCACTGGGACAGGGGAACAATCAGCCCCAGCATTTT. This translates into CASSPLGQGNNQPQHF. This chain links TRBV18 with TRBJ1-5; 10 bases line up with TRBD1. The V segment lost 1 base and the J segment 3 bases; nucleotides outside the gene matches: 3. Germline lookup yields CDR1 KGHSH and CDR2 LQKENI. The CDR3 contains 16 residues.

The rearrangement joins TRBV5-8 to TRBJ2-3, with D possibly TRBD2 on 7 matching bases. CDR3 length equals 17 residues. Per the germline V gene, CDR1 is SGHTS and CDR2 is YDEGEE. V was pared by 3 bases and J by 0 bases, with 17 bases between. CDR3 protein: CASSYRRGASSTDTQYF. CDR3 in DNA: TGTGCCAGCAGCTACCGACGGGGGGCATCTAGCACAGATACGCAGTATTTT.

The chain has TRBV5-1 and TRBJ2-5; D unresolved. V lost 1 base and J lost 5, with 18 bases in between. The germline V gene has CDR1 SGHRS and CDR2 YFSETQ. The CDR3 totals 16 residues. The CDR3 DNA is TGCGCCAGCAGCTTGCAATCAAAGGGTCCGAGGGAGACCCAGTACTTC. Translating gives CASSLQSKGPRETQYF.

The chain employs TRBV7-2 and TRBJ2-3, with 10 bases matching TRBD2. V shed 2 bases, J shed 6 bases, and the junction held 5 bases outside the gene matches. Per germline, CDR1 SGHTA and CDR2 FQGNSA. This CDR3 contains 15 residues. This CDR3 reads CASSLQAGGQDTQYF. Written as DNA, the CDR3 is TGTGCCAGCAGCTTACAAGCGGGAGGGCAGGATACGCAGTATTTT.

The chain has TRBV28 and TRBJ1-6; 7 nucleotides line up with TRBD1. Germline CDR1 MDHEN, CDR2 SYDVKM. The J segment lost 6 bases and the V segment lost 6 bases, leaving 8 bases of the junction unmatched. This CDR3 is 15 amino acids long. The CDR3 DNA reads TGTGCCAGCAGCCAAGGACAGGCCGGTAATTCACCCCTCCACTTT. Protein sequence: CASSQGQAGNSPLHF.

The chain combines TRBV28 with TRBJ2-7; 7 bases line up with TRBD2. V gave up 6 bases and J gave up 5 bases; unmatched junction bases: 7. The CDR3 loop spans 13 amino acids. Germline-derived CDR1 and CDR2 are MDHEN and SYDVKM. CDR3 coding DNA: TGTGCCAGCAGCCAAGGGACTAACCACGAGCAGTACTTC. Translated, it gives CASSQGTNHEQYF.

The chain is built from TRBV7-8 and TRBJ1-5; TRBD1 agrees at 7 bases. The germline V gene has CDR1 SGHVS and CDR2 FQNEAQ. Trimming took 5 bases from V and 2 from J; bases not matched to a gene: 3. There are 14 residues in the CDR3. The CDR3 DNA reads as TGTGCCAGCAGCCCAGGACAGGGCAATCAGCCCCAGCATTTT. This sequence encodes CASSPGQGNQPQHF.

CDR3 protein: CASSMQGIQPQHF. The CDR3 nucleotides are TGTGCCAGTAGTATGCAGGGGATACAGCCCCAGCATTTT. This chain joins TRBV19 and TRBJ1-5, with a tentative D call TRBD1 (6 bases). Trimming shortened V by 3 bases and J by 7 bases, and 10 bases separated the two germline ends. The length of the CDR3 is 13 residues. Germline values: CDR1 LNHDA, CDR2 SQIVND (reference sequence).

The rearrangement links TRBV20-1 to TRBJ2-1; possibly TRBD1 or TRBD2 for D (5 bases each). CDR1 is DFQATT and CDR2 is SNEGSKA in the germline V gene (reference sequence). CDR3 length: 11 amino acids. With 5 bases removed from V and 7 bases from J, the gap between germline ends came to 9 bases. The CDR3 loop is CSALGRNEQFF. CDR3 coding DNA: TGCAGTGCTTTGGGACGGAATGAGCAGTTCTTC.